This T cell receptor beta chain was sequenced for a study of cytomegalovirus exposure and HLA in healthy donors. Study findings and constraints: Specificity for CMV antigens was confirmed in vitro for a few of the CMV-associated chains.

PCR involved 60 Vbeta and 13 Jbeta primers. Sequenced by immunoSEQ multiplex PCR; TCRdb stores in-frame clones only, minus some. The data show more than 95,000 clones, with roughly a tenth seen just once and more than 5% held by the top ten. Notes on this clone: Its antigen is not identified.

The source is a man aged 40-49 years in good health and CMV-seropositive. The sequenced sample was PBMCs.

The CDR3 DNA is TGTGCCAGCCGTGTTTTAAAAGAGACCCAGTACTTC. Amino acids: CASRVLKETQYF. The chain has TRBV6-1 and TRBJ2-5; D is undetermined. The CDR3 length is 12 residues. From germline, CDR1 is MNHNS and CDR2 SASEGT. The V and J ends lost 8 bases and 3 bases respectively, with 10 bases between them.